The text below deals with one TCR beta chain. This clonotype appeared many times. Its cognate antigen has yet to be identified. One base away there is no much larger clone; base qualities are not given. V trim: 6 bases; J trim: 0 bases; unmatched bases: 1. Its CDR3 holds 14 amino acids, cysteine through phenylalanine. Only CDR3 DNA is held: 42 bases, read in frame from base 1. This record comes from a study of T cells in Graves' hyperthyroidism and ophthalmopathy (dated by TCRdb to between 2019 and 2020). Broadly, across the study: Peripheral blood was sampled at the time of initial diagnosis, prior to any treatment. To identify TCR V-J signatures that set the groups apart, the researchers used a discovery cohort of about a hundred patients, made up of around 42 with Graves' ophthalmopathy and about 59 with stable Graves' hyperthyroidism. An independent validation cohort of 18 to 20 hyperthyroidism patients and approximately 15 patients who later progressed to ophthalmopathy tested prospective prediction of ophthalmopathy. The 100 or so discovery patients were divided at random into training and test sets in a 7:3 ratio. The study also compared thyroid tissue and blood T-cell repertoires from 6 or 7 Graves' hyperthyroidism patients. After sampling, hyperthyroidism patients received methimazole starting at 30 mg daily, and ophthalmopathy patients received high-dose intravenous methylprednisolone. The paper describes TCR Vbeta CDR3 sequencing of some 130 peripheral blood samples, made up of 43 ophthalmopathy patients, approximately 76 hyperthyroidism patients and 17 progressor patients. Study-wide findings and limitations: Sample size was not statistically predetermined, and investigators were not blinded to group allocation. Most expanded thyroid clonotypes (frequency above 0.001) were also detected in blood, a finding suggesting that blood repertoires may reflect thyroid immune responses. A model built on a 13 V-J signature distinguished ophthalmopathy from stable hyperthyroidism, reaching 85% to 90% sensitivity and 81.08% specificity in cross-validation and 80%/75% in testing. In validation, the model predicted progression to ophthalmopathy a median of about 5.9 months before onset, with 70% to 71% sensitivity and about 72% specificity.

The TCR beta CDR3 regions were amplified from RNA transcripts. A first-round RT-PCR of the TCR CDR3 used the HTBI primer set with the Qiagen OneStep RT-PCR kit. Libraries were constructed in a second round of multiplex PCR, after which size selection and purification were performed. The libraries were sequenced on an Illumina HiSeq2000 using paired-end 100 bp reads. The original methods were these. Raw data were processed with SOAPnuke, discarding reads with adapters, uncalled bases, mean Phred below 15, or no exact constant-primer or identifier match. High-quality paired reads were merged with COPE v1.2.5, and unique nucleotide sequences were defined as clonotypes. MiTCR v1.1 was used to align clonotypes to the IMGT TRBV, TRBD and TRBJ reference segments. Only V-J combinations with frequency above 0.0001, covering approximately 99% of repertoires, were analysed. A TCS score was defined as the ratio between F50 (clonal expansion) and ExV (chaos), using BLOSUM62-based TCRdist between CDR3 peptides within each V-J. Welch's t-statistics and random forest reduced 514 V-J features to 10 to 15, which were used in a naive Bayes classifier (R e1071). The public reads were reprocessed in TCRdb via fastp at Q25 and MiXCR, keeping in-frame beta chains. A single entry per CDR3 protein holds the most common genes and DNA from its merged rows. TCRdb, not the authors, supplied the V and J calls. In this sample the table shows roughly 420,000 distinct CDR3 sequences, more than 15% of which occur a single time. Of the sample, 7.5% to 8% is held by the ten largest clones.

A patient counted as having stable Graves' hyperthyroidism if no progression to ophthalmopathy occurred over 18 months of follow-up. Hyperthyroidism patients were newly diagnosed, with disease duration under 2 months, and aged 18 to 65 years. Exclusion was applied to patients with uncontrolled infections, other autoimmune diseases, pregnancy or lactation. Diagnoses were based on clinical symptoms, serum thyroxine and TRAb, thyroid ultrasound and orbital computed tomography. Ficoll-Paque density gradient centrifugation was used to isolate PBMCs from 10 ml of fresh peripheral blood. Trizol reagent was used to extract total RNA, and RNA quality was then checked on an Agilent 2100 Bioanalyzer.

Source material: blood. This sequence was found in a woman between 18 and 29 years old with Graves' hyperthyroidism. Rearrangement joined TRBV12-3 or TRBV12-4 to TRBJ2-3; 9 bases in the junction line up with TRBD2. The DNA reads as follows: TGTGCCAGCAGGGGACTAGCTAGCACAGATACGCAGTATTTT. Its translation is CASRGLASTDTQYF.